A single sample gave rise to the 16 T cell receptor beta chains below, sequenced in a study of T cells in Graves' hyperthyroidism and ophthalmopathy. What was amplified from RNA transcripts were TCR beta CDR3 regions. HTBI primers were the set used in a first-round RT-PCR of the TCR CDR3. TCRdb reprocessed the multiplex PCR reads via MiXCR and lists one record per CDR3 protein. The sample has more than 300,000 distinct CDR3 sequences, 15% to 20% seen once. Sequenced input: blood. Source of these receptors: a man aged 18-30 years with Graves' ophthalmopathy.

This clonotype was counted only a few times. The chain carries TRBV6-1 and TRBJ2-2; the D gene is possibly TRBD1 (5 bases). V lost 5 bases, J lost 7 bases, and 11 bases lay in between. In germline, CDR1 is MNHNS, CDR2 SASEGT. The CDR3 extends over 13 amino acids. The CDR3 region is CASSYWGSGELFF. The CDR3 region has the DNA TGTGCCAGCAGTTATTGGGGCAGCGGGGAGCTGTTTTTT.

The chain joins TRBV28 to TRBJ1-2; D is perhaps TRBD1 (6 bases). The CDR3 spans 15 residues. Trimming took off 6 bases at V and 4 bases at J, with 18 bases between the two ends. Germline lookup yields CDR1 MDHEN and CDR2 SYDVKM. The CDR3 nucleotides read TGTGCCAGCAGGGAGACAGGATTCGGGGGCTATGGCTACACCTTC. This sequence encodes CASRETGFGGYGYTF.

In the case of this clonotype: A read error may produce the germline difference seen at one junction end. V is TRBV2 and J is TRBJ2-3; D perhaps matches TRBD2 (6 bases). Germline loops: CDR1 SNHLY, CDR2 FYNNEI. The CDR3 consists of 15 residues. The CDR3 DNA is TGTGCCAGCGCGGGCGGGGAGCCTAGCACAGATACGCGGTATTTT. Translating gives CASAGGEPSTDTRYF.

There are many counts of this clonotype. The V gene is TRBV5-1, the J gene TRBJ1-3; D gene uncertain. This CDR3 has 17 amino acids. CDR1 is SGHRS and CDR2 is YFSETQ in the germline V gene. Trimming shortened V by 0 bases and J by 0 bases, and 13 bases separated the two germline ends. The CDR3, as DNA: TGCGCCAGCAGCTTGGCGGGGAACGCAAACTCTGGAAACACCATATATTTT. Translation: CASSLAGNANSGNTIYF. Full variable domain (missing parts from reference TRBV5-1 and TRBJ1-3): KAGVTQTPRYLIKTRGQQVTLSCSPISGHRSVSWYQQTPGQGLQFLFEYFSETQRNKGNFPGRFSGRQFSNSRSEMNVSTLELGDSALYLCASSLAGNANSGNTIYFGEGSWLTVV.

V is TRBV12-3 or TRBV12-4 and J is TRBJ1-6; the D is unclear. The V gene lost 3 bases and the J gene lost 7 bases, with 7 bases spanning the gap. This CDR3 contains 13 residues. This CDR3 reads CASSFQENSPLHF. The CDR3 coding sequence is TGTGCCAGCAGTTTCCAGGAGAATTCACCCCTCCACTTT.

This clonotype was seen repeatedly, ten times or more. The gene calls are TRBV25-1 and TRBJ2-7; TRBD1 agrees at 12 bases. This CDR3 is built from 16 residues. Trimming cost V 7 bases and J 7 bases; bases outside gene matches: 14. Germline V CDR1 and CDR2: MGHDK, SYGVNS. The CDR3 sequence: CASTSWPGQGAEEQYF. The DNA of the CDR3 is TGTGCCAGCACCTCATGGCCGGGACAGGGGGCGGAGGAGCAGTACTTC.

This clonotype was seen once. One end of the junction varies from germline; a read error may be responsible. The rearrangement uses TRBV5-1 and TRBJ1-2; the D is unclear. The CDR3 is made up of 13 amino acids. The V gene's germline CDR1 is SGHRS and CDR2 YFSETQ. CDR3 sequence: CTSSLGHNYGYTF. The CDR3 bases are TGCACCAGCAGCCTGGGTCACAACTATGGCTACACCTTC.

This clonotype was seen many times. The chain uses TRBV6-4 and TRBJ2-1; 8 bases map to TRBD2. Germline trimming cut 0 bases from V and 2 bases from J; bases unmatched to any gene: 0. Germline lookup yields CDR1 MRHNA and CDR2 SNTAGT. The CDR3 length is 15 residues. CDR3 nucleotide sequence: TGTGCCAGCAGTGACTCAGCGGGGGCCTACAATGAGCAGTTCTTC. Protein sequence: CASSDSAGAYNEQFF.

This clonotype was seen only a few times. V and J are TRBV2 and TRBJ1-6; no reliable D call. CDR1 and CDR2 (germline): SNHLY, FYNNEI. V lost 5 bases and J 1 base, leaving 0 bases between the germline ends. CDR3 length: 12 residues. The CDR3 region is CASSSYNSPLHF. CDR3 bases: TGTGCCAGCAGTTCCTATAATTCACCCCTCCACTTT.

This clonotype was observed at least ten times. CDR3 protein: CSAPLLGRHGYTF. CDR3 bases: TGCAGTGCTCCACTCTTAGGAAGGCACGGCTACACCTTC. This chain connects TRBV20-1 to TRBJ1-2; D is unresolved. This CDR3 comprises 13 residues. V was pared by 5 bases and J by 8 bases, with 18 bases between. Germline V gene data show CDR1 as DFQATT and CDR2 as SNEGSKA (reference sequence).

This chain joins TRBV2 and TRBJ1-6, with 10 nucleotides matching TRBD1. Germline assignment: CDR1 SNHLY and CDR2 FYNNEI. The length of the CDR3 is 18 residues. The ends lost 4 bases at V and 2 bases at J; junction bases unmatched: 8. Here the CDR3 reads CASSGTGTGATYNSPLHF. CDR3 nucleotide sequence: TGTGCCAGCAGTGGCACGGGGACAGGGGCCACCTATAATTCACCCCTCCACTTT.

This clonotype was recorded at least ten times. The chain combines TRBV2 with TRBJ1-6; 11 bases fit TRBD1. Trimming removed 8 bases from V and 5 bases from J; junction bases left unmatched: 5. Germline loops: CDR1 SNHLY, CDR2 FYNNEI. The CDR3 contains 15 residues. As DNA, the CDR3 is TGTGCCAGCCGCCCGGGACAGGGGGATAATTCACCCCTCCACTTT. This codes for CASRPGQGDNSPLHF.

This clonotype has ten or more counts. The V gene is TRBV5-1, the J gene TRBJ2-1; D unclear. Germline V gene lookup returns CDR1 SGHRS and CDR2 YFSETQ. The CDR3 contains 16 residues. V lost 0 bases and J 3 bases, leaving 13 bases between the germline ends. CDR3 sequence: CASSLGVSEFYNEQFF. CDR3 in DNA: TGCGCCAGCAGCTTGGGAGTGTCAGAGTTCTACAATGAGCAGTTCTTC.

This clonotype was detected a few times. This chain joins TRBV7-6 and TRBJ2-2; D ambiguous. V shed 5 bases and J shed 0 bases, with 4 bases lying between them. This CDR3 has 13 amino acids. The germline V gene has CDR1 SGHVS and CDR2 FNYEAQ. CDR3 DNA sequence: TGTGCCAGCAGCGTCGCGAACACCGGGGAGCTGTTTTTT. Protein product: CASSVANTGELFF.

V usage is TRBV6-1 and J usage is TRBJ2-4; 11 nucleotides line up with TRBD1. There are 18 residues in the CDR3. Trimming cost V 6 bases and J 2 bases; bases outside gene matches: 12. The germline V gene encodes CDR1 MNHNS and CDR2 SASEGT. The CDR3 spells CASSPGTGGSATKNIQYF. The CDR3 nucleotides are TGTGCCAGCAGCCCCGGGACAGGGGGAAGTGCAACCAAAAACATTCAGTACTTC.

Ten or more counts support this clonotype. The chain combines TRBV12-3 or TRBV12-4 with TRBJ1-2; no clear D gene. This CDR3 is built from 15 residues. Trimming stripped 2 bases from V and 6 bases from J, with 16 bases between. CDR3 coding DNA: TGTGCCAGCAGTTTAAGTAGGACCCAGTTGGATGGCTACACCTTC. Amino acids: CASSLSRTQLDGYTF.